This record looks at one T cell receptor beta chain sequence and its context. The target antigen is unknown. This entry belongs to a study of cytomegalovirus exposure and HLA in healthy donors. About the study: Around 79 million unique TCRs, all from HLA-typed donors, were included in an early release of the data. Study-wide results and caveats: Per a prior analysis, the majority of TCR beta V segments were productive roughly 87% or roughly 30% of the time.

Germline loops: CDR1 LNHDA, CDR2 SQIVND (reference sequence). Between the trimmed V and J ends, which lost 7 bases and 3 bases, there was a span of 18 bases. This CDR3 comprises 16 residues. The PCR was carried out with 60 Vbeta primers and 13 Jbeta primers. Here immunoSEQ multiplex PCR was the method, and the copy in TCRdb shows in-frame clones only, minus some. This table holds 150,000 or so clones, approximately 79% found once. Sequenced material: PBMCs. This clonotype was obtained from a man in his forties in good health and CMV-seropositive. The V and J genes are TRBV19 and TRBJ2-2, with D possibly matching TRBD2 (7 bases). The DNA of the CDR3 is TGTGCCAGTATCCGCCTTGGGGGGGCTTACACCGGGGAGCTGTTTTTT. This encodes CASIRLGGAYTGELFF. The variable domain in full, completed from reference TRBV19 and TRBJ2-2, reads DGGITQSPKYLFRKEGQNVTLSCEQNLNHDAMYWYRQDPGQGLRLIYYSQIVNDFQKGDIAEGYSVSREKKESFPLTVTSAQKNPTAFYLCASIRLGGAYTGELFFGEGSRLTVL.